These T cell receptor beta chains were read from a single sample in a study of CD8 T cells in ankylosing spondylitis. Via MiXCR, TCRdb re-called the 5' RACE reads, giving one row per CDR3 protein. The repertoire consists of 250,000 to 300,000 distinct CDR3 sequences, with around 19% occurring once and the leading ten covering less than 9.5%. Material: blood, either unsorted or a sorted T cell fraction (not recorded which). The origin of the receptors is a male donor with ankylosing spondylitis or in good health (not recorded which). Both conserved end residues are trimmed from each CDR3. A D gene is named only where the DNA matches it firmly.

V gene	D gene	J gene	CDR3 protein
TRBV5-4	TRBD2	TRBJ2-2	ASSLLIAGGFTGELF
TRBV12-3/TRBV12-4	TRBD2	TRBJ2-1	TRSSRPILAGGYNEQF
TRBV9	.	TRBJ1-3	ASSPHRAPSGNTIY
TRBV7-8	TRBD2	TRBJ2-5	ASSYRLAGEQETQY
TRBV9	TRBD1	TRBJ2-1	ASSVGTDSYNEQF
TRBV13	.	TRBJ1-6	ASSQDNNGSPLH
TRBV20-1	.	TRBJ1-6	SALDTYNSPLH
TRBV18	.	TRBJ2-1	ASSPELLVNEQF
TRBV20-1	.	TRBJ1-6	SARVRFDSPLH
TRBV7-9	.	TRBJ2-5	ASSRDPQEAQY
TRBV27	.	TRBJ2-3	ASSLIPADTQY
TRBV15	.	TRBJ2-2	ATRDGGTGELF
TRBV28	TRBD2	TRBJ2-1	ASSRKAGGTYNEQF
TRBV28	TRBD1	TRBJ2-2	ASRPPDRVYTGELF
TRBV29-1	TRBD1	TRBJ2-2	SSTGTGGYTGELF
TRBV5-1	.	TRBJ2-5	ASSVRLQETQY
TRBV19	.	TRBJ1-5	ASSIYRPDQPQH
TRBV7-6	.	TRBJ2-5	ASTPAGGRQETQY
TRBV9	.	TRBJ2-2	ASSDDPGTGELF
TRBV7-2	TRBD1	TRBJ1-1	ASSPHTGTGGEAF
TRBV24-1	TRBD1	TRBJ1-5	ATSEPGTAGNQPQH
TRBV3-1	TRBD2	TRBJ2-1	ASSQDFTLAGFNEQF
TRBV2	.	TRBJ1-1	ASSEQTVEAF
TRBV20-1	.	TRBJ2-5	SARASGETQY
TRBV24-1	TRBD1	TRBJ2-3	ATSDLAGGDTQY
TRBV5-6	TRBD2	TRBJ2-2	ASTRLALTGELF
TRBV7-3	.	TRBJ2-2	ASSFQGDGELF
TRBV9	.	TRBJ2-2	ASSGRTANTGELF